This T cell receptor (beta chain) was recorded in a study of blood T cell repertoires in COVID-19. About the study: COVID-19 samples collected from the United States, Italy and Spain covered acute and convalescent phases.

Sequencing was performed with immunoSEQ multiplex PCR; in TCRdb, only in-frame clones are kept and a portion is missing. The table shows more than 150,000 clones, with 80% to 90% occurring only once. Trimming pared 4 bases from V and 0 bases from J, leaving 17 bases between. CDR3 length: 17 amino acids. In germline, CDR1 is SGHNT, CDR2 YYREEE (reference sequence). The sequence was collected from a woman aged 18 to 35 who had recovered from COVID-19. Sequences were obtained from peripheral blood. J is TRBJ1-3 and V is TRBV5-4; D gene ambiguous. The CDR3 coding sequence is TGTGCCAGCAGCGCGGACTTTGCGGCCCACTCTGGAAACACCATATATTTT. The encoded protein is CASSADFAAHSGNTIYF.